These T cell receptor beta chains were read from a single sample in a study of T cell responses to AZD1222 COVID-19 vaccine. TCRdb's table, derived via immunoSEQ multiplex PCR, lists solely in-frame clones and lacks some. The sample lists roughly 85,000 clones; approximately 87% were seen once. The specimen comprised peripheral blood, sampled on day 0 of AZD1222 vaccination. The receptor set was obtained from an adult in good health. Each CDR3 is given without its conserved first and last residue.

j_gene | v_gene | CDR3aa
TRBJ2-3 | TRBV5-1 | ASSLARAGDTQY
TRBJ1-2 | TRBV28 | ASREGGDYGYT
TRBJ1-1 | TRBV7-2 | ASSLEGPSYTEAF
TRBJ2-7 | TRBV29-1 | SVKRQGYEQY
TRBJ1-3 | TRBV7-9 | ASSLDGGTGNTIY
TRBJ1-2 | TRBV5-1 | ASSGEGQGNGYT
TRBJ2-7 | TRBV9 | ASSGGRTDGYEQY
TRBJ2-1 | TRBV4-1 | ASSQLERSNEQF
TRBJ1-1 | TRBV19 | ASSKRQVHTEAF
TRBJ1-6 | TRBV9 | ASSVASTGTGSSPLH
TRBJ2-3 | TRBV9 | ASSHDTDTQY
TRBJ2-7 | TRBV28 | ASSPRPKPYEQY
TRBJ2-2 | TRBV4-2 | ASSQATGTTTGELF
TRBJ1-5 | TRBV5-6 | ASSLRGAGNQPQH